This T cell receptor (beta chain) was found in a study of T cell responses to AZD1222 COVID-19 vaccine (dated by TCRdb to the early 2020s). Turning to the overall study: AZD1222 recipients whose second dose came at about 4 weeks and those whose second dose came at about 12 weeks were combined into one group, since spike-specific TCR depth and breadth did not differ between the two schedules. Trial participants were enrolled into age subgroups of 18-55, 56-69 and 70-plus years, which contained roughly 140, 27 and 60 TCR-sequenced participants, respectively. TCR sequencing was performed for approximately 240 trial participants, of whom about 200 were given two doses of AZD1222 and around 25 were given two doses of MenACWY control vaccine. General study outcomes and caveats: Conclusions about previously exposed vaccinees were limited because only six or seven AZD1222 recipients were SARS-CoV-2 seropositive at baseline. Epitopes outside the regions mutated in the B.1.351 and B.1.1.7 variants were reportedly recognized by nearly half of the unique spike-specific TCRs. Because no day 14 peak-response samples were available, the repertoires could be characterized only after the peak T cell response. The whole spike protein was spanned by vaccine-associated CD4 TCRs, and dominant responses were seen in regions 160-218 and 743-854. In the small 56-69-year group, the increase in depth fell short of significance, most likely because of low power. A significant rise in spike-specific TCR breadth and depth was observed after two AZD1222 doses relative to day 0 and relative to MenACWY recipients. Participants were mostly white British and included more females than males, and it was suggested by the authors that clonal diversity may have been underestimated.

The sample's time point label, in plain terms: baseline before first vaccination. The vaccinee samples were drawn from two UK trials, COV001 and COV002, one of which was a single-blind randomized controlled phase 2/3 trial testing AZD1222 (ChAdOx1 nCoV-19) in healthy adults. Trial participant PBMC samples were collected at day 0 and day 28 after the second dose for TCRbeta chain sequencing. In regard to this clone: Its antigen target is currently unknown. No base quality values were provided; no much bigger clone lies one nucleotide off. Other DNA sequences in this sample translate to the same CDR3.

The CDR3 regions of human TCRbeta chains were analyzed by immunosequencing. The study's own analysis went as follows. Repertoire TCRs were matched against a reference library of SARS-CoV-2-specific TCRs generated with the MIRA antigen-specificity platform. Breadth was defined as the fraction of unique TCRs that were SARS-CoV-2-associated, and depth was defined as the fraction of total T cells that were SARS-CoV-2-associated. Using the MIRA data, each spike-specific TCR was assigned both to the spike region to which the TCR was reactive and to a CD4 or CD8 class. Log10-transformed breadth and depth values were compared by one-way ANOVA with Sidak's multiple comparisons tests. The clones in this table, taken by TCRdb from immuneACCESS, are in-frame only. Not every clone is retained; where verified, under half of the shortfall comes from an unresolved V gene, and the cause of the rest is unknown. D and trimming were read from the DNA, whereas the V and J calls and clone size are those reported in that table. The sample profile shows about 110,000 clones; approximately 91% of them were found once. Roughly 15% of the sample lies in the top ten.

The CDR3 holds 15 amino acids from the cysteine to the phenylalanine. CDR3 DNA is the only sequence kept; it has 45 bases, read in frame from the first base. The junction carries 8 bases between V and J, which are trimmed by 0 bases and 1 base respectively. From a lookup of the germline V gene, CDR1 and CDR2 are SGHRS and YFSETQ. The sequence is built from TRBV5-1 and TRBJ2-1, with no D gene named confidently. This sequence originates from an adult in good health. The sample was peripheral blood, taken on day 0 of AZD1222 vaccination. The DNA sequence is TGCGCCAGCAGCTTGGTTCAAGGGTCCTACAATGAGCAGTTCTTC. This translates into CASSLVQGSYNEQFF.